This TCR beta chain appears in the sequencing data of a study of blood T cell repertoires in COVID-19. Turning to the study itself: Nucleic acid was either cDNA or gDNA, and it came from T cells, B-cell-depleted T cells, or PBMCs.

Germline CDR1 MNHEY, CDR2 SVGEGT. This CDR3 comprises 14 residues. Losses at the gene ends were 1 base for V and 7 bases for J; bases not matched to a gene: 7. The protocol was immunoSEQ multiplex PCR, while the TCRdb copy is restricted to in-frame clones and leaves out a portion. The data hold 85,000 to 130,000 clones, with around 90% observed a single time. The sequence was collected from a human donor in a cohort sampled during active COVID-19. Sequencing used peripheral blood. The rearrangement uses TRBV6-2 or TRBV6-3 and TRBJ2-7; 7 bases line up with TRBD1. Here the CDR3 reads CASSYYPQGEEQYF. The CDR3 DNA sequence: TGTGCCAGCAGTTACTATCCGCAGGGGGAAGAGCAGTACTTC.